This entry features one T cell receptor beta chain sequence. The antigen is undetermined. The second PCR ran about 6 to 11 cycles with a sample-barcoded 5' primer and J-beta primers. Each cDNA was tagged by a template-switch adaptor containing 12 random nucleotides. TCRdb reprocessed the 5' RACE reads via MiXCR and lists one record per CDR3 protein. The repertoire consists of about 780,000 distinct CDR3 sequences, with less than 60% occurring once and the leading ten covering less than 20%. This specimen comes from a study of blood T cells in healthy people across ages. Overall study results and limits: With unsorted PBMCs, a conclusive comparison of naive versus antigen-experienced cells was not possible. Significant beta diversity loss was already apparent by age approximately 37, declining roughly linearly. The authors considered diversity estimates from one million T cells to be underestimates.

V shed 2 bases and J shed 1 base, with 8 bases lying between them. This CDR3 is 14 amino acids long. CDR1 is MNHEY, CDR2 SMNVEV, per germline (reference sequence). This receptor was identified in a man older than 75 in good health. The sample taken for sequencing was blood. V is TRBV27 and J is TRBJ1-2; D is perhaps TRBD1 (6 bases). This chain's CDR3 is CASSLQGNNYGYTF. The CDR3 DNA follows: TGTGCCAGCAGTTTACAGGGGAATAACTATGGCTACACCTTC.